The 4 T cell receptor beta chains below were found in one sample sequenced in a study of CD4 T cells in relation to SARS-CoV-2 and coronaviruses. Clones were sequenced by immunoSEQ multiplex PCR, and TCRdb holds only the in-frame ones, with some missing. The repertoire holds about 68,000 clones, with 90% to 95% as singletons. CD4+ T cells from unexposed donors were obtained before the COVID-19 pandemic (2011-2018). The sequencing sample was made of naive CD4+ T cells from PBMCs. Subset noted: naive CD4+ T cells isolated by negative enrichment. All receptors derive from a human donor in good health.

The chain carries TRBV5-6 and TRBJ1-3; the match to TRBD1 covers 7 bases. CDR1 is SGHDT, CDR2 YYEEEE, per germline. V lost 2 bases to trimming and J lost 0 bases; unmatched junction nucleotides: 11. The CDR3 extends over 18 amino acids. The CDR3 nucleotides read TGTGCCAGCAGCTTTTTCTCCGGGACAGTGAACTCTGGAAACACCATATATTTT. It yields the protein CASSFFSGTVNSGNTIYF.

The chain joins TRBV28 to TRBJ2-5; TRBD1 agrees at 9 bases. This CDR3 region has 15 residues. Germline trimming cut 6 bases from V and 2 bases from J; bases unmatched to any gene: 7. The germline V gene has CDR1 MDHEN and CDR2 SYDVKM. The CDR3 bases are TGTGCCAGCAGCAAGACAGGGGGAAGGCAAGAGACCCAGTACTTC. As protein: CASSKTGGRQETQYF.

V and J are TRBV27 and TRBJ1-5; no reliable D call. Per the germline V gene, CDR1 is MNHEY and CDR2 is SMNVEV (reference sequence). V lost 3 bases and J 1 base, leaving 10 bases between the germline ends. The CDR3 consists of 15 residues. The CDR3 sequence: CASSFLGMSNQPQHF. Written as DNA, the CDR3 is TGTGCCAGCAGTTTCTTGGGGATGAGCAATCAGCCCCAGCATTTT.

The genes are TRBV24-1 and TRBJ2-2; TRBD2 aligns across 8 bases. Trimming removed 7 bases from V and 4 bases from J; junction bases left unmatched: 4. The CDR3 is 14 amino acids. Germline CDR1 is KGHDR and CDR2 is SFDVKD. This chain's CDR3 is CATSAGGGTGELFF. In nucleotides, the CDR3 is TGTGCCACCAGCGCCGGGGGGGGCACCGGGGAGCTGTTTTTT.